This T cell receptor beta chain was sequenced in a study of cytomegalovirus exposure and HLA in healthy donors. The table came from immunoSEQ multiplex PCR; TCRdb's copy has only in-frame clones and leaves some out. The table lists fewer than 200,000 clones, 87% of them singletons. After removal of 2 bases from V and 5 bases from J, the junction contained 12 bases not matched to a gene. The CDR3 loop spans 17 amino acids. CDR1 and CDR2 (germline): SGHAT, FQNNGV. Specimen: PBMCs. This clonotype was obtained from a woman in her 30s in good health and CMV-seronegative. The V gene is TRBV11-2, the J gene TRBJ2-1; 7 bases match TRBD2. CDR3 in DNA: TGTGCCAGCAGCTTATCGTCTTGGGAGGGCTTTAACAATGAGCAGTTCTTC. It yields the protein CASSLSSWEGFNNEQFF.